The present T cell receptor (beta chain) was sequenced within a study of CD8+CD57+ T cells in acquired aplastic anemia. The wider study: DNA from sorted CD4+ and CD8+ cells averaged 3.2 ug.

Study-level points and caveats: About 30 was the count of CD8+ CDR3 sequences that patients shared with controls. Significant differences in CD8+ Simpson's diversity were not observed between patients and controls.

Genomic DNA acted as the template from which TCR beta VDJ combination and CDR3 sequence profiling were carried out. TCRdb redid the calling of the reads with MiXCR, one entry per CDR3 protein. This table has hundreds of thousands of distinct CDR3 sequences, 45% to 70% appearing once. Regarding this clonotype: The target antigen is unknown.

The CDR3 has 20 amino acids. Trimming took 4 bases from V and 5 from J; bases not matched to a gene: 21. CDR1 is KGHDR and CDR2 is SFDVKD in the germline V gene. The sample was sorted CD4+, CD8+, or CD8+CD57+ T cells (not recorded which) from PBMCs. This chain uses TRBV24-1 with TRBJ1-5; 8 bases match TRBD1. This clonotype was obtained from a human donor with severe aplastic anemia or a healthy control (not recorded which). CDR3 sequence: CATSDPRTGTRTRDDQPQHF. In DNA form, the CDR3 reads TGTGCCACCAGTGACCCCCGGACAGGGACTAGGACCCGGGATGATCAGCCCCAGCATTTT.